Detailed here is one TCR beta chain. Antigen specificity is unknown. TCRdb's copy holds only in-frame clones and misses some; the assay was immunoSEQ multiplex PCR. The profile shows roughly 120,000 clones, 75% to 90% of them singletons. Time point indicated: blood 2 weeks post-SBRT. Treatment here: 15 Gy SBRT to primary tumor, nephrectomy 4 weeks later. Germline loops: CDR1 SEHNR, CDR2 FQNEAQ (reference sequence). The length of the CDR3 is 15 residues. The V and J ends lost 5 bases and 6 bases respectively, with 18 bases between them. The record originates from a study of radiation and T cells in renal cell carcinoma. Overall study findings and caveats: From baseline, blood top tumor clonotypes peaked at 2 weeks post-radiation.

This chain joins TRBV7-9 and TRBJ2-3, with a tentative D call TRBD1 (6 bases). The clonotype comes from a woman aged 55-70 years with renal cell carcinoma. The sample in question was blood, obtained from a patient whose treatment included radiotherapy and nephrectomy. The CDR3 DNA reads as TGTGCCAGCAGCCCCGTGGGGGCATCCAGTGATACGCAGTATTTT. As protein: CASSPVGASSDTQYF.